Listed here is a single T cell receptor beta chain. The V segment lost 5 bases and the J segment 3 bases; nucleotides outside the gene matches: 6. This CDR3 has 16 amino acids. Germline V CDR1 and CDR2: SEHNR, FQNEAQ (reference sequence). The data were taken from a study of blood T cell repertoires in COVID-19. Study-level background: The study drew acute and convalescent COVID-19 samples from the United States, Italy and Spain. PBMCs, B-cell-depleted T cells, or T cells were the source of the cDNA or gDNA that made up the material.

In the original processing: From reference gene primer amplification, estimates of nucleated cell counts were derived. The protocol was immunoSEQ multiplex PCR, while the TCRdb copy is restricted to in-frame clones and leaves out a portion. Clone size and V and J calls were adopted from that table, with D and trimming inferred from the DNA. Here the sample spans around 64,000 clones, under 90% being singletons. This TCR was recovered from a man aged 45 to 65 with active COVID-19. Input material: peripheral blood. The rearrangement links TRBV7-9 to TRBJ2-2; 10 bases line up with TRBD2. The CDR3 DNA follows: TGTGCCAGCAGCGAGACTAGCGGGTCTTACACCGGGGAGCTGTTTTTT. It translates to CASSETSGSYTGELFF.